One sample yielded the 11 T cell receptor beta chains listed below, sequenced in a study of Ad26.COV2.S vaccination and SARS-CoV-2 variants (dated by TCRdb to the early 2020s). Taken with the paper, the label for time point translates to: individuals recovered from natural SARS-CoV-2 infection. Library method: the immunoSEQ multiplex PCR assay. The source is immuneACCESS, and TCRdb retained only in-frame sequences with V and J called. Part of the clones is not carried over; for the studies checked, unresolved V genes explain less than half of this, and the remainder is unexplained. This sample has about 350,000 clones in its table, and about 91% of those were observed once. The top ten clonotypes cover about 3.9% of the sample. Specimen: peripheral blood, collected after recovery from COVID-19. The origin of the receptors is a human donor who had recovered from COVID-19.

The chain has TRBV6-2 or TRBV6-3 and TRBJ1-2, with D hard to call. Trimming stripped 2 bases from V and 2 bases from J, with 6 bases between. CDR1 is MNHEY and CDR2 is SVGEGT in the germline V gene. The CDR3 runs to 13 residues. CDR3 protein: CASSYGRNYGYTF. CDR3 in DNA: TGTGCCAGCAGTTACGGACGGAACTATGGCTACACCTTC.

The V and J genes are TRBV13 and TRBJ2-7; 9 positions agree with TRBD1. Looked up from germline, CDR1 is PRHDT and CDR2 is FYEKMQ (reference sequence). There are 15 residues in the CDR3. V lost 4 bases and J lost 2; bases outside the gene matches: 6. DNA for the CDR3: TGTGCCAGCAGCTCCCGACAGGGGGTCCCCTACGAGCAGTACTTC. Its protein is CASSSRQGVPYEQYF.

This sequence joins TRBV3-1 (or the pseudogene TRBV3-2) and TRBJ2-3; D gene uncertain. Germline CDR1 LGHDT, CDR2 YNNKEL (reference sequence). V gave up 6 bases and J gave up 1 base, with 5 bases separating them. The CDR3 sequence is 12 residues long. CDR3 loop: CASSPGTDTQYF. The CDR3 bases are TGTGCCAGCAGTCCGGGCACAGATACGCAGTATTTT.

The CDR3 DNA is TGCGCCAGCAGCGCACTCGGGACAGGTCAAGAGACCCAGTACTTC. This gives the protein CASSALGTGQETQYF. This chain connects TRBV5-1 to TRBJ2-5, with 8 bases fitting TRBD1. The ends lost 4 bases at V and 2 bases at J; junction bases unmatched: 7. Germline CDR1 reads SGHRS; CDR2 reads YFSETQ. The CDR3 is made up of 15 amino acids. Using reference TRBV5-1 and TRBJ2-5 for the parts outside the CDR3, the full variable domain is KAGVTQTPRYLIKTRGQQVTLSCSPISGHRSVSWYQQTPGQGLQFLFEYFSETQRNKGNFPGRFSGRQFSNSRSEMNVSTLELGDSALYLCASSALGTGQETQYFGPGTRLLVL.

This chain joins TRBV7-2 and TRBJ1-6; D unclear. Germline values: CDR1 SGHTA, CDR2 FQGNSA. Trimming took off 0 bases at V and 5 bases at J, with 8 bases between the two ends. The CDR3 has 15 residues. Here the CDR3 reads CASSLAPANNSPLHF. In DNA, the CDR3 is TGTGCCAGCAGCTTAGCGCCGGCCAATAATTCACCCCTCCACTTT.

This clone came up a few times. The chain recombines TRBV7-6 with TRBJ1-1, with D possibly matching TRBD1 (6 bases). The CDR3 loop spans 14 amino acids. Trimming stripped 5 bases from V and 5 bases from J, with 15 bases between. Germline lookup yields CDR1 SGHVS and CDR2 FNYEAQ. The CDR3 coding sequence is TGTGCCAGCAGCCACACACAGGGAGAGACTGAAGCTTTCTTT. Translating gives CASSHTQGETEAFF.

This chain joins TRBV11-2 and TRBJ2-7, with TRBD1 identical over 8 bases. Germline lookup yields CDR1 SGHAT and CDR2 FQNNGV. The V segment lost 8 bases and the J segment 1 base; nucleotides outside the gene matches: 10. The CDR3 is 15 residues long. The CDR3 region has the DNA TGTGCCAGCGCCCCAGGGACAGGACCATCCTACGAGCAGTACTTC. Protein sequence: CASAPGTGPSYEQYF.

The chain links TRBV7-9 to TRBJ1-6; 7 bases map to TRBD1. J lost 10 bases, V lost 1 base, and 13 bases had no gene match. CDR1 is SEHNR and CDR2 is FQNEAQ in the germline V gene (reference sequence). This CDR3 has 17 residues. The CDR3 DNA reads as TGTGCCAGCAGCTTAGAATTCGGCAGGGGGGTTGGATCACCCCTCCACTTT. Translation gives CASSLEFGRGVGSPLHF.

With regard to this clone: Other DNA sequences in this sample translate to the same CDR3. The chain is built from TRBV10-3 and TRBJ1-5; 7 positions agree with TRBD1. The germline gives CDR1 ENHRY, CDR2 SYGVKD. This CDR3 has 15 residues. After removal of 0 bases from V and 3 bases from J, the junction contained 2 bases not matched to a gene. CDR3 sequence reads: CAISESGQNNQPQHF. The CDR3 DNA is TGTGCCATCAGTGAGTCGGGACAGAACAATCAGCCCCAGCATTTT.

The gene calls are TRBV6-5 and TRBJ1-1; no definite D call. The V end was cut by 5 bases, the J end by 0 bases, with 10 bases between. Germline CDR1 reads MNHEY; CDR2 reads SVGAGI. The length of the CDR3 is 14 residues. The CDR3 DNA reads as TGTGCCAGCAGTAACAGAAATATGAACACTGAAGCTTTCTTT. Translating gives CASSNRNMNTEAFF.

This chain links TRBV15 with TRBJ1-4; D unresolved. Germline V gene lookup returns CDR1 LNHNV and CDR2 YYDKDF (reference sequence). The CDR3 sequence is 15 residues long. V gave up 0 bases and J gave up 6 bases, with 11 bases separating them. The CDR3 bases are TGTGCCACCAGCAGAGACCGACGCTACGATGAAAAACTGTTTTTT. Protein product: CATSRDRRYDEKLFF.